This TCR beta chain originates from a study of T cells in Graves' hyperthyroidism and ophthalmopathy. RNA transcripts gave rise to amplified TCR beta CDR3 regions. TCR CDR3 regions were first amplified by RT-PCR with HTBI primers. TCRdb fed the multiplex PCR reads into MiXCR, producing one record per CDR3 protein. The sample has some 510,000 distinct CDR3 sequences, about 43% seen once; the top ten hold about 7.9%. This clonotype has just one count. Antigen: not known. Germline V gives CDR1 MNHEY, CDR2 SMNVEV (reference sequence). This CDR3 is 16 amino acids long. The V end was cut by 6 bases, the J end by 7 bases, with 22 bases between. An absence of ophthalmopathy progression within 18 months meant stable Graves' hyperthyroidism. Study outcomes and limitations: The model anticipated ophthalmopathy a median approximately 6.7 months pre-onset. Expanded thyroid clonotypes (above 0.001) were mostly also found in blood.

Sequenced material: peripheral blood or thyroid tissue (not recorded which). This sequence joins TRBV27 and TRBJ1-5; D possibly corresponds to TRBD1 (5 bases). This TCR came from a woman between 18 and 30 years old with Graves' hyperthyroidism. The CDR3 spells CASSGTSGDRGQPQHF. The CDR3 DNA reads TGTGCCAGCAGCGGGACTAGCGGGGACCGGGGACAGCCCCAGCATTTT.